Sequencing of this T cell receptor (beta chain) was carried out in a study of T-cell memory formation after mild COVID-19. Researchers used 5'RACE with constant-segment primers to make TCR alpha and TCR beta cDNA libraries that carry sample barcodes and UMIs. One entry per CDR3 protein, called by TCRdb with MiXCR from the 5' RACE reads. The sample shows around 82,000 distinct CDR3 sequences, 13% of them seen only once. A word on this clonotype: Its antigen is not identified.

The trim removed 4 bases at V and 1 base at J, leaving 2 bases unmatched. In germline, CDR1 is SGHAT, CDR2 FQNNGV. CDR3 length: 14 amino acids. Study-level findings and limits: Still unconfirmed is whether the second-wave clones peaking on day 37 recognized SARS-CoV-2. Clones that shrank (day 15 to 85) were balanced CD4/CD8, whereas later expanders leaned CD4+.

The receptor comes from a man aged 18 to 30 who had mild COVID-19 (a few samples of this study predate the infection). Cell type and time point are not known. Sequenced input: PBMCs or a T cell subset sorted from them (not recorded which). The chain joins TRBV11-2 to TRBJ2-7, with 9 positions matching TRBD1. CDR3 DNA: TGTGCCAGCAGCTATGGACAGGGGTCCTACGAGCAGTACGTC. Translating gives CASSYGQGSYEQYV.